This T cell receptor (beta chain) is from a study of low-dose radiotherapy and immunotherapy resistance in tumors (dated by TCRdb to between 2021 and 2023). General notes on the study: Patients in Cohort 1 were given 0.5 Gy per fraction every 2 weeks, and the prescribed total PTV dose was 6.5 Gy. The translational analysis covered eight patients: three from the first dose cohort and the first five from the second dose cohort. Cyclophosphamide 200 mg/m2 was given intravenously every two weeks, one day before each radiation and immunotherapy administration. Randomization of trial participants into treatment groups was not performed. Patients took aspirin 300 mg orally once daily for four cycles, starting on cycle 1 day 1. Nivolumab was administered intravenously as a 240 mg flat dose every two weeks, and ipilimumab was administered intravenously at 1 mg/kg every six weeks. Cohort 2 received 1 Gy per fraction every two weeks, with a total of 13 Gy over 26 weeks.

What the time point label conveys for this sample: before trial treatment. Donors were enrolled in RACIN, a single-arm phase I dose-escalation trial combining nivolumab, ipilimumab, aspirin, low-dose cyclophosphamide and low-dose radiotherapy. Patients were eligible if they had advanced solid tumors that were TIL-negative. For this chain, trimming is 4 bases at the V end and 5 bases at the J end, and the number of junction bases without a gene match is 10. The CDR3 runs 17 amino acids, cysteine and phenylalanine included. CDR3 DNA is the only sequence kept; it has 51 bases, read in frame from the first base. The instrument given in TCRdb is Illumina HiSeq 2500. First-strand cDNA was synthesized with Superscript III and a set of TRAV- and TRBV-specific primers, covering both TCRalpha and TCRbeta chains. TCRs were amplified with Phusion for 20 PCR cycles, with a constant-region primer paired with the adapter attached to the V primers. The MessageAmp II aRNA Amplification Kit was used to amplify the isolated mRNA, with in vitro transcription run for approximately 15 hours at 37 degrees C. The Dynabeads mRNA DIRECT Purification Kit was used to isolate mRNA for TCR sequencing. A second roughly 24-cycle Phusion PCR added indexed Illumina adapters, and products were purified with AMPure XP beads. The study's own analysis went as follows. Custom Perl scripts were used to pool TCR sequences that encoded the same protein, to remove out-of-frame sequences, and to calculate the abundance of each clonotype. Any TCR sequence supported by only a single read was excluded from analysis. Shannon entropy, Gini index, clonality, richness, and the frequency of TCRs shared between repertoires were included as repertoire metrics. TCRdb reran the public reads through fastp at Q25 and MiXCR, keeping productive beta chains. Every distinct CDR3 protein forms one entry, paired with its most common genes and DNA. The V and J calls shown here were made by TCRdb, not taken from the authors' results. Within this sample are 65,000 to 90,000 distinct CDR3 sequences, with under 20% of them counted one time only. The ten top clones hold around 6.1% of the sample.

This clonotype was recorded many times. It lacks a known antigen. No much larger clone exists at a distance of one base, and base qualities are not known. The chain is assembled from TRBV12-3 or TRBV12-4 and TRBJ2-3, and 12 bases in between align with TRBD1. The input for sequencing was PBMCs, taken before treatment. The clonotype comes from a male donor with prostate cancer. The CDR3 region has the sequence CASSSPLGTGGQDTQYF. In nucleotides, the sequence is TGTGCCAGCAGTTCCCCCCTCGGGACAGGGGGCCAAGATACGCAGTATTTT.